Listed here is a single TCR beta chain. The entry originates in a study of OX40 agonist ivuxolimab in advanced cancers. Across the whole study: Partial responses occurred in three patients (one hepatocellular carcinoma, two cutaneous melanoma).

TCRdb keeps only in-frame clones here, not all; method: immunoSEQ multiplex PCR. The sample gives roughly 100,000 clones, roughly 89% of which show up once; about 1.6% is in the top ten. The sequenced sample was CD4+ or CD8+ T cells sorted from blood, obtained in a trial of the OX40 agonist ivuxolimab. This clonotype was obtained from an adult with an advanced solid tumor such as melanoma, head and neck, liver or kidney cancer.

CDR3: CASSPSRSYSYNSPLHF. Here the CDR3 DNA reads TGTGCCAGCAGTCCTTCCAGGAGTTATTCCTATAATTCACCCCTCCACTTT. The rearrangement uses TRBV27 and TRBJ1-6; D gene uncertain. Germline CDR1 reads MNHEY; CDR2 reads SMNVEV (reference sequence). Trimming left V 5 bases short and J 1 base short, with 15 bases between. CDR3 length equals 17 residues.